This T cell receptor (beta chain) was retrieved from a study of molecular identifiers for immune sequencing clone quantification. The overall study: In replicates, RNA from approximately 20,000 or 98,000 naive CD8 cells was divided five ways and four parts were sequenced.

Comments on this clonotype: Its antigen is currently unknown. The junction differs from germline at one of its ends, possibly a read error.

General study points: With a barcode shared among identical TCR molecules, highly expanded clone sizes could be underestimated. Clones above 20 RNA copies held over 98% of effector molecules, under 1% in naive cells. Spiked Jurkat TCR RNA from one cell was reportedly detectable among 950,000 to 1,000,000 naive cells.

This CDR3 region has 15 residues. Looked up from germline, CDR1 is LGHNT and CDR2 is FRNRAP. TCRdb recomputed calls from the PCR reads with MiXCR, one row per CDR3 protein. This sample has about 630,000 distinct CDR3 sequences, with 25% found just once. V usage is TRBV12-5 and J usage is TRBJ1-5; D remains ambiguous. The receptor's source is a human donor in good health. Some libraries in this study had Jurkat cell RNA spiked in. The specimen sequenced was naive CD8+ T cells from blood, with Jurkat cell RNA spiked in. The sample's subset: FACS-sorted CD8+CD4-CCR7+CD45RA+ naive T cells. CDR3 coding DNA: TGTGCTTGTGGTTTGGCCGCCGAAATTCGGCAGCCCCGGCATTTT. This translates into CACGLAAEIRQPRHF. Based on the CDR3 plus reference TRBV12-5 and TRBJ1-5, the full variable domain is DARVTQTPRHKVTEMGQEVTMRCQPILGHNTVFWYRQTMMQGLELLAYFRNRAPLDDSGMPKDRFSAEMPDATLATLKIQPSEPRDSAVYFCACGLAAEIRQPRHFGDGTRLSIL.